A selection of T cell receptor beta chains follows, all from one sample in a study of blood T cell repertoires in COVID-19. Data came from immunoSEQ multiplex PCR; TCRdb stores just in-frame clones and leaves some out. The data hold 130,000 to 150,000 clones, with 88% observed a single time. Sequenced sample: PBMCs or T cells enriched from blood (not recorded which). These receptors came from a woman aged 25 to 39 with acute COVID-19. The CDR3 runs from the conserved cysteine through the conserved F or W. The D gene is left open where the match is weak. For some rows the clone size is stated as once, few or many, or as a class when expanded; others skip it.

NA	TRBV30	NA	TRBJ2-1	CAWSSGQFNEQFF	TGTGCCTGGAGTTCCGGACAATTCAATGAGCAGTTCTTC
NA	TRBV2	NA	TRBJ1-4	CASSEIGGPPNEKLFF	TGTGCCAGCAGTGAAATAGGGGGACCGCCGAATGAAAAACTGTTTTTT
TRBD1	TRBV27	NA	TRBJ1-2	CASSLLRPRQGDGYTF	TGTGCCAGCAGTTTATTAAGGCCTCGACAGGGGGATGGCTACACCTTC
TRBD1	TRBV7-3	NA	TRBJ2-1	CASSLMGQGGDEQFF	TGTGCCAGCAGCTTAATGGGACAGGGTGGGGATGAGCAGTTCTTC
NA	TRBV10-3	NA	TRBJ1-1	CAISPTGWTEAFF	TGTGCCATCAGCCCAACGGGTTGGACTGAAGCTTTCTTT
TRBD1	TRBV6-2/TRBV6-3	NA	TRBJ1-4	CASSPRQGQTTNEKLFF	TGTGCCAGCAGCCCTAGACAGGGCCAAACAACTAATGAAAAACTGTTTTTT
NA	TRBV5-7	NA	TRBJ1-1	CASSSRGTEAFF	TGTGCCAGCAGCTCCCGAGGCACTGAAGCTTTCTTT
NA	TRBV5-4	few	TRBJ2-3	CASSLPGYTDTQYF	TGTGCCAGCAGCTTACCGGGGTACACAGATACGCAGTATTTT
TRBD2	TRBV27	NA	TRBJ2-2	CASSLGGGRGGELFF	TGTGCCAGCAGTCTTGGGGGAGGGCGGGGCGGGGAGCTGTTTTTT
NA	TRBV4-3	NA	TRBJ1-2	CASSQFQGTTNYGYTF	TGCGCCAGCAGCCAATTCCAGGGGACCACGAACTATGGCTACACCTTC
NA	TRBV18	NA	TRBJ1-5	CASSADSSYNQPQHF	TGTGCCAGCTCAGCGGACAGTTCCTACAATCAGCCCCAGCATTTT
NA	TRBV6-2/TRBV6-3	NA	TRBJ1-1	CASSSYRRGNPEAFF	TGTGCCAGCAGTTCATACAGGAGAGGAAACCCTGAAGCTTTCTTT
NA	TRBV6-1	many	TRBJ1-2	CASSEYLSESYGYTF	TGTGCCAGCAGTGAATATCTGTCGGAGAGTTATGGCTACACCTTC
NA	TRBV7-2	NA	TRBJ1-2	CASSPGHLRANYGYTF	TGTGCCAGCAGCCCCGGACACCTTCGCGCTAACTATGGCTACACCTTC
TRBD1	TRBV11-2	once	TRBJ1-2	CASSLVKGTGGPDYGYTF	TGTGCCAGCAGCTTGGTTAAAGGGACAGGGGGCCCCGACTATGGCTACACCTTC
TRBD2	TRBV15	few	TRBJ2-1	CATSNVAGGPNEQFF	TGTGCCACCAGCAATGTAGCGGGAGGGCCTAATGAGCAGTTCTTC
TRBD2	TRBV9	few	TRBJ2-2	CASSPEGLAGADTGELFF	TGTGCCAGCAGCCCAGAGGGACTAGCGGGAGCCGACACCGGGGAGCTGTTTTTT
NA	TRBV19	NA	TRBJ1-1	CASSILRQQNTEAFF	TGTGCCAGTAGTATCCTTCGACAACAGAACACTGAAGCTTTCTTT
TRBD2	TRBV19	NA	TRBJ2-1	CASRGLAGLGSYNEQFF	TGTGCCAGTAGGGGACTAGCGGGACTTGGGTCCTACAATGAGCAGTTCTTC
TRBD2	TRBV30	NA	TRBJ2-7	CAWSVLTGGSYEQYF	TGTGCCTGGAGTGTATTAACGGGAGGATCCTACGAGCAGTACTTC
TRBD1	TRBV5-1	NA	TRBJ2-5	CASSLGTGGQETQYF	TGCGCCAGCAGCTTGGGGACAGGGGGACAGGAGACCCAGTACTTC
TRBD1	TRBV24-1	NA	TRBJ1-2	CATSDSGGSDGYTF	TGTGCCACCAGTGATTCAGGGGGTAGTGATGGCTACACCTTC
TRBD1	TRBV4-2	few	TRBJ2-7	CASSQVGTGPYEQYF	TGTGCCAGCAGCCAAGTAGGGACAGGGCCCTACGAGCAGTACTTC
NA	TRBV30	NA	TRBJ2-1	CAWSVTLLAPRNEQFF	TGTGCCTGGAGTGTAACTCTTTTAGCACCCCGCAATGAGCAGTTCTTC
TRBD1	TRBV28	once	TRBJ1-2	CASSLGTGVGYTF	TGTGCCAGCAGTTTAGGGACAGGGGTTGGGTACACCTTC
NA	TRBV19	once	TRBJ1-1	CASSSPLQRGGYGNTEAFF	TGTGCCAGTAGTAGCCCACTTCAGCGGGGGGGGTATGGGAACACTGAAGCTTTCTTT
NA	TRBV2	NA	TRBJ2-2	CASMAGRGKNTGELFF	TGTGCCAGCATGGCCGGCCGGGGGAAAAACACCGGGGAGCTGTTTTTT
TRBD1	TRBV7-2	NA	TRBJ1-2	CASSPTGQGGLDGYTF	TGTGCCAGCAGCCCGACGGGACAGGGGGGCCTAGATGGCTACACCTTC
NA	TRBV7-9	NA	TRBJ2-5	CASSFRDQETQYF	TGTGCCAGCAGCTTCAGGGATCAAGAGACCCAGTACTTC
TRBD1	TRBV7-8	NA	TRBJ1-5	CASSQTGVSQPQHF	TGTGCCAGCAGCCAGACAGGGGTTAGTCAGCCCCAGCATTTT
TRBD1	TRBV27	NA	TRBJ1-2	CASTGQGGGYTF	TGTGCCAGCACCGGACAGGGGGGGGGCTACACCTTC
NA	TRBV7-8	NA	TRBJ2-3	CASSLGGVSTDTQYF	TGTGCCAGCAGCTTAGGCGGGGTCAGCACAGATACGCAGTATTTT
TRBD2	TRBV5-4	NA	TRBJ2-2	CASSKVRTSGDTGELFF	TGTGCCAGCAGCAAGGTCCGGACTAGCGGGGACACCGGGGAGCTGTTTTTT
NA	TRBV4-3	NA	TRBJ1-1	CASSQVPQGSRTEAFF	TGCGCCAGCAGCCAAGTACCCCAGGGGAGCAGGACTGAAGCTTTCTTT
NA	TRBV5-1	NA	TRBJ1-5	CASSLGQNQPQHF	TGCGCCAGCAGCTTGGGACAGAATCAGCCCCAGCATTTT
TRBD2	TRBV7-2	NA	TRBJ2-7	CASSLSGTSFYEQYF	TGTGCCAGCAGCTTGTCCGGGACTAGTTTCTACGAGCAGTACTTC
NA	TRBV7-2	NA	TRBJ1-4	CASSKGQPLNEKLFF	TGTGCCAGCAGCAAAGGACAGCCTCTTAATGAAAAACTGTTTTTT
TRBD2	TRBV24-1	NA	TRBJ2-1	CATSAGGSYNEQFF	TGTGCCACCAGTGCGGGGGGCTCCTACAATGAGCAGTTCTTC
TRBD1	TRBV2	NA	TRBJ2-2	CASRFLRTGFNTGELFF	TGTGCCAGCAGATTCCTCCGGACAGGATTTAACACCGGGGAGCTGTTTTTT
TRBD2	TRBV9	few	TRBJ2-1	CASSVDEREGSYNEQFF	TGTGCCAGCAGCGTAGATGAGCGGGAGGGTTCCTACAATGAGCAGTTCTTC
TRBD1	TRBV3-1/TRBV3-2	NA	TRBJ2-1	CASSQFTQGAENEQFF	TGTGCCAGCAGCCAATTTACACAGGGGGCTGAAAATGAGCAGTTCTTC